A selection of T cell receptor beta chains follows, all from one sample in a study of shared clonotypes between healthy human individuals. The assay was immunoSEQ multiplex PCR, and TCRdb's table has in-frame clones only and misses some. This table has 780,000 or so clones, roughly two thirds appearing once. Sequences were obtained from memory CD4+ T cells sorted from blood. The origin of the receptors is a woman in her 30s in good health. The CDR3 runs from the conserved cysteine through the conserved F or W. Fields, in order: V gene, J gene, clone size, D gene, CDR3 protein, CDR3 DNA. D genes are given only for firm matches. Size is stated for part of the rows, as once, few or many counts, or as a class when the clone is expanded.

v_gene: TRBV27; j_gene: TRBJ2-7; abundance: few; d_gene: -; CDR3aa: CASNRAGSYEQYF; CDR3nt: TGTGCCAGCAATCGTGCAGGGTCCTACGAGCAGTACTTC
v_gene: TRBV5-1; j_gene: TRBJ1-4; abundance: -; d_gene: -; CDR3aa: CASSLARGGNEKLFF; CDR3nt: TGCGCCAGCAGCTTGGCCAGGGGAGGGAATGAAAAACTGTTTTTT
v_gene: TRBV28; j_gene: TRBJ2-5; abundance: -; d_gene: -; CDR3aa: CATLGGSGRGTQYF; CDR3nt: TGTGCCACACTGGGGGGTTCAGGGAGAGGGACCCAGTACTTC
v_gene: TRBV5-1; j_gene: TRBJ2-7; abundance: -; d_gene: TRBD1; CDR3aa: CASSPGTETGEQYF; CDR3nt: TGCGCCAGCAGCCCTGGGACAGAAACAGGGGAGCAGTACTTC
v_gene: TRBV10-2; j_gene: TRBJ2-6; abundance: -; d_gene: -; CDR3aa: CASSVGIGAGANVLTF; CDR3nt: TGCGCCAGCAGTGTAGGGATTGGGGCTGGGGCCAACGTCCTGACTTTC
v_gene: TRBV4-2; j_gene: TRBJ2-7; abundance: -; d_gene: TRBD2; CDR3aa: CASSYGLADNSYEQYF; CDR3nt: TGTGCCAGCAGCTACGGACTAGCGGATAACTCCTACGAGCAGTACTTC
v_gene: TRBV21-1; j_gene: TRBJ2-3; abundance: few; d_gene: -; CDR3aa: CASSRGTGPPDTQYF; CDR3nt: TGTGCCAGCAGCCGCGGGACAGGGCCACCAGATACGCAGTATTTT
v_gene: TRBV25-1; j_gene: TRBJ1-5; abundance: few; d_gene: -; CDR3aa: CASSEQGNSNQPQHF; CDR3nt: TGTGCCAGCAGTGAACAGGGAAATAGCAATCAGCCCCAGCATTTT
v_gene: TRBV7-2; j_gene: TRBJ2-2; abundance: -; d_gene: -; CDR3aa: CASSPRNTGELFF; CDR3nt: TGTGCCAGCAGCCCCAGGAACACCGGGGAGCTGTTTTTT
v_gene: TRBV7-2; j_gene: TRBJ2-1; abundance: -; d_gene: TRBD2; CDR3aa: CASSLVALAGDNEQFF; CDR3nt: TGTGCCAGCAGCTTAGTGGCACTAGCGGGGGACAATGAGCAGTTCTTC
v_gene: TRBV2; j_gene: TRBJ1-4; abundance: -; d_gene: TRBD1; CDR3aa: CAIVLRDRTNPNEKLFF; CDR3nt: TGTGCCATCGTCCTCCGGGACAGAACCAACCCGAATGAAAAACTGTTTTTT
v_gene: TRBV7-2; j_gene: TRBJ1-1; abundance: -; d_gene: TRBD1; CDR3aa: CASSFDRVTEAFF; CDR3nt: TGTGCCAGCAGCTTTGACAGGGTCACTGAAGCTTTCTTT
v_gene: TRBV5-5; j_gene: TRBJ1-5; abundance: -; d_gene: -; CDR3aa: CASSAAGDGPQHF; CDR3nt: TGTGCCAGCAGCGCCGCAGGGGATGGGCCCCAGCATTTT
v_gene: TRBV18; j_gene: TRBJ2-7; abundance: once; d_gene: TRBD2; CDR3aa: CASSRTSGMGKSGEQYF; CDR3nt: TGTGCCAGCTCACGGACTAGCGGGATGGGGAAATCGGGCGAGCAGTACTTC
v_gene: TRBV5-1; j_gene: TRBJ2-7; abundance: -; d_gene: TRBD1; CDR3aa: CASSLSRTTGVFYEQYF; CDR3nt: TGCGCCAGCAGCCTATCAAGGACGACAGGGGTATTCTACGAGCAGTACTTC
v_gene: TRBV7-3; j_gene: TRBJ2-3; abundance: -; d_gene: TRBD1; CDR3aa: CASSSRTGLATDTQYF; CDR3nt: TGTGCCAGCAGCTCCAGGACAGGGTTGGCCACAGATACGCAGTATTTT
v_gene: TRBV19; j_gene: TRBJ2-1; abundance: -; d_gene: -; CDR3aa: CASSRGGREKFF; CDR3nt: TGTGCCAGTAGCAGGGGCGGACGCGAGAAGTTCTTC